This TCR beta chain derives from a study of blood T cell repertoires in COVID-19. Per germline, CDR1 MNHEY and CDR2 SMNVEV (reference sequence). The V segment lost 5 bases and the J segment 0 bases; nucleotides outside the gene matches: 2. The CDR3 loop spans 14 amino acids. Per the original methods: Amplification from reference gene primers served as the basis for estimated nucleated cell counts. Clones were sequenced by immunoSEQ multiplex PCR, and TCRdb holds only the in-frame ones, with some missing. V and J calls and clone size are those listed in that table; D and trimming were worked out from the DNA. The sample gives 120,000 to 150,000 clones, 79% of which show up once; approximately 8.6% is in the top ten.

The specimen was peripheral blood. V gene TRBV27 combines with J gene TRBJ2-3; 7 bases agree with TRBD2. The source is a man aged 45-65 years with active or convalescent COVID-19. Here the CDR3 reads CASSPLASTDTQYF. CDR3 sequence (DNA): TGTGCCAGCAGTCCACTAGCGAGCACAGATACGCAGTATTTT.